These T cell receptor beta chains were read from a single sample in a study of shared clonotypes between healthy human individuals. Only in-frame clones appear in the TCRdb table, and some are missing; sequencing was by immunoSEQ multiplex PCR. The sample has approximately 980,000 clones, about three quarters seen once. Sequencing was done on a sample of memory CD4+ T cells sorted from blood. These receptors all stem from a man aged 18 to 29 in good health. Each CDR3 is given without its conserved first and last residue. D genes are given only for firm matches. Not all rows give a size; the values are once, few, many and, for expanded clones, a class.

V gene	J gene	D gene	clone size	CDR3 protein
TRBV5-1	TRBJ1-1	NA	NA	ASRAVRDIPNTEAF
TRBV6-5	TRBJ2-3	NA	NA	ASRSTFTDTQY
TRBV19	TRBJ2-7	NA	few	ASSIDLSYEQY
TRBV5-1	TRBJ2-3	NA	NA	ASSFQETALKTDTQY
TRBV28	TRBJ1-4	NA	NA	ASSSPPGKNEKLF
TRBV9	TRBJ2-1	TRBD2	NA	ASSVGLAGSHEQF
TRBV7-6	TRBJ2-1	TRBD1	NA	ASRLTGGTYNEQF
TRBV5-4	TRBJ2-5	NA	NA	ASSLVQHQETQY
TRBV7-9	TRBJ1-2	NA	NA	ASSRGQEAGYGYT
TRBV19	TRBJ2-4	NA	once	ASTSTGSGVKNIQY
TRBV6-7	TRBJ2-3	NA	NA	ARITRGTDTQY
TRBV7-2	TRBJ2-5	TRBD1	NA	ASSSGQGQETQY
TRBV6-5	TRBJ1-4	NA	once	ASSYWGNEKLF
TRBV7-2	TRBJ1-3	TRBD1	NA	ASSLGQETGNTIY
TRBV10-3	TRBJ2-7	TRBD2	NA	AIGGGLAGNEQY
TRBV5-1	TRBJ2-1	NA	NA	ASSPGLHNRNEQF
TRBV7-9	TRBJ2-3	NA	NA	ASSSLASDTQY
TRBV30	TRBJ2-6	NA	NA	AWSTGASGANVLT
TRBV11-2	TRBJ1-1	NA	NA	ASSLEDGVAAF
TRBV4-2	TRBJ1-2	TRBD1	NA	ASSQGDRGTAYGYT
TRBV7-2	TRBJ2-7	NA	NA	ASSKEGFREQY
TRBV5-1	TRBJ1-1	TRBD1	NA	ASSFAAGTVNTEAF
TRBV7-2	TRBJ1-6	NA	NA	ASSLVGQNSPLH
TRBV18	TRBJ2-2	NA	NA	ASSPGTGELF
TRBV20-1	TRBJ1-2	NA	once	SARVKAGYT
TRBV30	TRBJ1-2	NA	few	AWSVVSDYGYT